The 21 T cell receptor beta chains below all came from one sample that was sequenced in a study of shared clonotypes between healthy human individuals. Repertoires were generated with immunoSEQ multiplex PCR, while TCRdb's copy carries only in-frame clones and drops some. The sample consists of around 2,000,000 clones, roughly 94% of them appearing once. Sequencing used naive CD4+ T cells sorted from blood. Sample subset: CD45RA+ positively selected. The receptor source for this set is a man between 18 and 29 years old in good health.

The chain is built from TRBV29-1 and TRBJ2-1; 9 nucleotides match TRBD2. Trimming at V came to 0 bases and at J to 6 bases, leaving 12 bases not matched to a gene. The CDR3 is made up of 17 amino acids. The germline CDR1 and CDR2 sequences are SQVTM and ANQGSEA. In nucleotides, the CDR3 is TGCAGCGTTGAAGAGTCTCTGACTAGCGGAAGAAGCAATGAGCAGTTCTTC. Translating gives CSVEESLTSGRSNEQFF.

This sequence joins TRBV7-2 and TRBJ1-1; TRBD1 aligns across 7 bases. CDR1 SGHTA and CDR2 FQGNSA come from the germline V gene. This CDR3 region has 16 residues. V was pared by 4 bases and J by 2 bases, with 10 bases of the junction left unmatched. The CDR3 loop reads CASSSIRDSFNTEAFF. The CDR3 nucleotides read TGTGCCAGCAGCTCGATTAGGGACAGTTTTAACACTGAAGCTTTCTTT.

The J gene is TRBJ2-7, the V gene TRBV5-4; the match to TRBD2 covers 10 bases. With 2 bases clipped from V and 7 bases from J, the junction kept 3 bases outside the gene matches. In germline, CDR1 is SGHNT, CDR2 YYREEE (reference sequence). The CDR3 is made up of 13 amino acids. CDR3 amino acids: CASSFTSGAEQYF. CDR3 DNA: TGTGCCAGCAGCTTTACTAGCGGGGCTGAGCAGTACTTC.

The V call is TRBV7-9, the J call TRBJ2-3, with 9 bases matching TRBD1. The CDR3 extends over 15 amino acids. Trimming removed 5 bases from V and 0 bases from J; junction bases left unmatched: 3. CDR1 is SEHNR and CDR2 is FQNEAQ in the germline V gene (reference sequence). This chain's CDR3 is CASSRTGVSTDTQYF. In DNA form, the CDR3 reads TGTGCCAGCAGCCGGACAGGGGTTAGCACAGATACGCAGTATTTT.

J is TRBJ2-7 and V is TRBV10-3; possibly TRBD1 for D (5 bases). Germline CDR1 reads ENHRY; CDR2 reads SYGVKD. The V and J ends lost 0 bases and 8 bases respectively, with 11 bases between them. The CDR3 has 13 residues. The CDR3 reads CAISESDRAKQYF. The CDR3 bases are TGTGCCATCAGTGAGTCCGACAGAGCTAAGCAGTACTTC.

J is TRBJ2-7 and V is TRBV4-3; TRBD1 or TRBD2 may be the D gene (5 bases each). This CDR3 is 14 amino acids long. V was pared by 4 bases and J by 1 base, with 11 bases between. Germline CDR1 and CDR2: LGHNA and YSLEER. The CDR3 loop is CASSPRDGSYEQYF. The CDR3 DNA follows: TGCGCCAGCAGCCCAAGGGACGGTTCCTACGAGCAGTACTTC.

This chain uses TRBV30 with TRBJ1-6; D might be TRBD1 (6 bases). V was clipped by 4 bases and J by 10 bases, with 11 bases between them. Germline V gene data show CDR1 as GTSNPN and CDR2 as SVGIG (reference sequence). The CDR3 covers 12 residues. CDR3 in DNA: TGTGCCTGGAACAGGGATCTATCACCCCTCCACTTT. Translating it yields CAWNRDLSPLHF.

The chain uses TRBV29-1 and TRBJ1-2; TRBD1 aligns across 7 bases. CDR1 and CDR2 (germline): SQVTM, ANQGSEA. The V segment lost 5 bases and the J segment 4 bases; nucleotides outside the gene matches: 7. The CDR3 is 13 residues long. For the CDR3, the DNA is TGCAGCGTTTATAGACAGGGCGCCTATGGCTACACCTTC. Encoded protein: CSVYRQGAYGYTF.

V and J are TRBV10-3 and TRBJ1-1, with D possibly matching TRBD1 (5 bases). Germline V gene sequence: CDR1 ENHRY, CDR2 SYGVKD. Deletions cut 5 bases from V and 10 bases from J, with 14 bases between. The CDR3 has 12 residues. The CDR3: CAISTDSLRAFF. The DNA for the CDR3 is TGTGCCATCAGTACAGACAGTCTGCGAGCTTTCTTT.

The rearrangement joins TRBV30 to TRBJ2-3, with 15 bases fitting TRBD2. CDR3 length: 16 residues. In germline, CDR1 is GTSNPN, CDR2 SVGIG (reference sequence). The V gene end was trimmed by 4 bases and the J gene end by 5 bases; junction bases not matched to a gene: 7. The CDR3 sequence is CAWNPGLAGGIDTQYF. The CDR3 region has the DNA TGTGCCTGGAACCCCGGACTAGCGGGGGGGATAGATACGCAGTATTTT.

V is TRBV9 and J is TRBJ1-1; D might be TRBD1 (6 bases). Trimming took 2 bases from V and 4 from J, leaving 18 bases between them. The CDR3 spans 16 residues. Germline CDR1 reads SGDLS; CDR2 reads YYNGEE. CDR3 protein: CASSVLSPGAGTEAFF. Written as DNA, the CDR3 is TGTGCCAGCAGCGTCCTTTCCCCAGGGGCGGGCACTGAAGCTTTCTTT. The full variable domain, in which reference TRBV9 and TRBJ1-1 provide the parts outside the CDR3, is DSGVTQTPKHLITATGQRVTLRCSPRSGDLSVYWYQQSLDQGLQFLIQYYNGEERAKGNILERFSAQQFPDLHSELNLSSLELGDSALYFCASSVLSPGAGTEAFFGQGTRLTVV.

This chain connects TRBV10-1 to TRBJ2-7, with D hard to call. The CDR3 is 14 amino acids. CDR1 is WNHNN, CDR2 SYGVQD, per germline (reference sequence). V lost 2 bases and J 3 bases, leaving 11 bases between the germline ends. CDR3 in DNA: TGCGCCAGCAGTGAGACCCCCCTGGGCTACGAGCAGTACTTC. It yields the protein CASSETPLGYEQYF.

The V gene is TRBV11-2, the J gene TRBJ2-5; 10 positions match TRBD1. Trimming took 7 bases from V and 2 from J; bases not matched to a gene: 10. CDR3 length: 16 amino acids. CDR1 and CDR2 (germline): SGHAT, FQNNGV. The CDR3 sequence is CASKAWTGGGQETQYF. CDR3 DNA sequence: TGTGCCAGCAAGGCTTGGACAGGGGGAGGGCAAGAGACCCAGTACTTC.

The count of this clone is one. It may be a read error: a sequence one base away is much more abundant. The same CDR3 arises from other DNA sequences in this sample as well. The chain couples TRBV30 to TRBJ1-4; a possible D gene is TRBD1 (5 bases). The CDR3 extends over 15 amino acids. Germline V gene sequence: CDR1 GTSNPN, CDR2 SVGIG (reference sequence). The CDR3 reads CAWSVGAGRGEKLFF. CDR3 nucleotides: TGTGCCTGGAGTGTCGGGGCAGGCCGGGGTGAAAAACTGTTCTTT. Based on the CDR3 plus reference TRBV30 and TRBJ1-4, the full variable domain is SQTIHQWPATLVQPVGSPLSLECTVEGTSNPNLYWYRQAAGRGLQLLFYSVGIGQISSEVPQNLSASRPQDRQFILSSKKLLLSDSGFYLCAWSVGAGRGEKLFFGSGTQLSVL.

The chain joins TRBV7-6 to TRBJ1-1; D remains unclear. The V gene's germline CDR1 is SGHVS and CDR2 FNYEAQ. This CDR3 contains 12 residues. V lost 5 bases, J lost 10 bases, and 14 bases lay in between. In DNA form, the CDR3 reads TGTGCCAGCAGCCCCTCGTCGGGTGCAGCTTTCTTT. Its protein is CASSPSSGAAFF.

The gene calls are TRBV7-2 and TRBJ1-5; possible D gene TRBD1, 6 bases. V dropped 5 bases and J dropped 0 bases, with 14 bases sitting between them. The germline V gene encodes CDR1 SGHTA and CDR2 FQGNSA. The CDR3 loop spans 16 amino acids. For the CDR3, the DNA is TGTGCCAGCAGCCCGGGGGGCTTTCCTAGCAATCAGCCCCAGCATTTT. This encodes CASSPGGFPSNQPQHF. Together with reference TRBV7-2 and TRBJ1-5, the CDR3 gives the full variable domain: GAGVSQSPSNKVTEKGKDVELRCDPISGHTALYWYRQSLGQGLEFLIYFQGNSAPDKSGLPSDRFSAERTGGSVSTLTIQRTQQEDSAVYLCASSPGGFPSNQPQHFGDGTRLSIL.

This chain uses TRBV5-1 with TRBJ1-6; the match to TRBD1 covers 8 bases. J lost 5 bases, V lost 2 bases, and 3 bases had no gene match. This CDR3 contains 15 residues. The germline V gene encodes CDR1 SGHRS and CDR2 YFSETQ. CDR3: CASSFLDRDNSPLHF. The CDR3 coding sequence is TGCGCCAGCAGCTTCCTGGACAGGGATAATTCACCCCTCCACTTT.

With regard to this clone: Other DNA sequences in the same sample also yield this CDR3. The chain employs TRBV5-1 and TRBJ1-4, with TRBD1 matching 7 bases. The CDR3 spans 14 residues. Germline lookup yields CDR1 SGHRS and CDR2 YFSETQ. Trimming removed 4 bases from V and 4 bases from J; junction bases left unmatched: 4. The DNA of the CDR3 is TGCGCCAGCAGCACAGGGACAGTTAATGAAAAACTGTTTTTT. The encoded protein is CASSTGTVNEKLFF.

In this sample, this clone turned up once. V usage is TRBV7-2 and J usage is TRBJ2-5, with 10 bases aligning to TRBD2. The trim removed 5 bases at V and 5 bases at J, leaving 8 bases unmatched. Germline V gene sequence: CDR1 SGHTA, CDR2 FQGNSA. The CDR3 totals 15 residues. The CDR3 reads CASSGEREGPETQYF. As DNA, the CDR3 is TGTGCCAGCAGCGGGGAGCGGGAGGGCCCTGAGACCCAGTACTTC.

This clone showed up just once. The CDR3 loop is CAIRTGMGTGELFF. CDR3 sequence (DNA): TGTGCCATCAGGACAGGGATGGGCACCGGGGAGCTGTTTTTT. The gene calls are TRBV10-3 and TRBJ2-2, with 7 bases fitting TRBD1. Germline V CDR1 and CDR2: ENHRY, SYGVKD. CDR3 size: 14 residues. With V trimmed by 6 bases and J by 4 bases, 5 bases remained unmatched.

The rearrangement uses TRBV7-9 and TRBJ2-1; D gene unclear. This CDR3 has 13 residues. The germline CDR1 and CDR2 sequences are SEHNR and FQNEAQ (reference sequence). Trimming stripped 2 bases from V and 9 bases from J, with 11 bases between. The CDR3 loop reads CASSLIGTGEQFF. The DNA of the CDR3 is TGTGCCAGCAGCTTAATAGGAACCGGTGAGCAGTTCTTC.